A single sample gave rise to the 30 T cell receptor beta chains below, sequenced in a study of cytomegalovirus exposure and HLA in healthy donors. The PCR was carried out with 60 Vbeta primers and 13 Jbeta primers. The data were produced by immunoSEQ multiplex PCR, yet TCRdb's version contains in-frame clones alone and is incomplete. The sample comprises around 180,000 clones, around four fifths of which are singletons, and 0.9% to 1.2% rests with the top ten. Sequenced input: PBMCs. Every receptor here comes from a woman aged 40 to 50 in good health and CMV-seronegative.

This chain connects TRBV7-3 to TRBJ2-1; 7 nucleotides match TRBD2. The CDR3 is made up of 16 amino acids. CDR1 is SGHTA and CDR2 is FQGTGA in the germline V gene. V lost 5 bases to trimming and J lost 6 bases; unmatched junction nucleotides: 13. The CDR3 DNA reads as TGTGCCAGCAGCACCTCCGGGACTACACAAAGCAATGAGCAGTTCTTC. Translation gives CASSTSGTTQSNEQFF.

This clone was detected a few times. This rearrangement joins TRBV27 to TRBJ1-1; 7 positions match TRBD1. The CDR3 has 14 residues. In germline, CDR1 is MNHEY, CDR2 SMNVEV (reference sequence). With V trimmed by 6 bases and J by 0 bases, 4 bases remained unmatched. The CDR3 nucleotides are TGTGCCAGCAGCAGACAGGGTTTGAACACTGAAGCTTTCTTT. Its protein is CASSRQGLNTEAFF.

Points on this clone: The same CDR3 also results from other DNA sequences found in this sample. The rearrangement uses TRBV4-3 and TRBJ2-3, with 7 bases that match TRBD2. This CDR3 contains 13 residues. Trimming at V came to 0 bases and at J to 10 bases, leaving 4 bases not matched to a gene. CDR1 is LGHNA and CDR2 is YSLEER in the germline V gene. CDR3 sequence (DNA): TGCGCCAGCAGCCAAGATCCGGCGGGGGCGCAGTATTTT. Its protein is CASSQDPAGAQYF.

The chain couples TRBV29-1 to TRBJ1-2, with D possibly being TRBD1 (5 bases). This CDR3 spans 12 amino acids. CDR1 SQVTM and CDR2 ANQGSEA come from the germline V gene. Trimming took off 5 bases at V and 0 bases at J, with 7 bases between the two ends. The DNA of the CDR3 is TGCAGCGTTTGGACAACTAACTATGGCTACACCTTC. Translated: CSVWTTNYGYTF.

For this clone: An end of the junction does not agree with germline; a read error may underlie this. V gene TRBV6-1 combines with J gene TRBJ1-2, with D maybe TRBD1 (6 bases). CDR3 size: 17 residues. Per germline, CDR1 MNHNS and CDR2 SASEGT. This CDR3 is CASSKAVRGGGNYGYTF. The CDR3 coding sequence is TGTGCCAGCAGTAAAGCCGTAAGGGGAGGGGGTAACTATGGCTACACCTTC.

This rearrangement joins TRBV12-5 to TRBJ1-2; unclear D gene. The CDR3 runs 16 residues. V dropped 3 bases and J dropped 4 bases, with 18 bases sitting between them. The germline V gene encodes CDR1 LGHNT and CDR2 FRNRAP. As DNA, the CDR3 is TGTGCTAGTGGTTTAGACCCAGGAGGGATGAGCTATGGCTACACCTTC. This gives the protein CASGLDPGGMSYGYTF.

The CDR3 region is CASSQVLGGEGSDYGYTF. The CDR3 coding sequence is TGTGCCAGCAGCCAAGTCCTTGGCGGAGAGGGATCAGACTATGGCTACACCTTC. The chain links TRBV5-4 to TRBJ1-2; no firm D call. The CDR3 sequence is 18 residues long. Trimming took off 4 bases at V and 3 bases at J, with 25 bases between the two ends. The germline gives CDR1 SGHNT, CDR2 YYREEE (reference sequence). Complete variable domain (other parts from reference TRBV5-4 and TRBJ1-2): ETGVTQSPTHLIKTRGQQVTLRCSSQSGHNTVSWYQQALGQGPQFIFQYYREEENGRGNFPPRFSGLQFPNYSSELNVNALELDDSALYLCASSQVLGGEGSDYGYTFGSGTRLTVV.

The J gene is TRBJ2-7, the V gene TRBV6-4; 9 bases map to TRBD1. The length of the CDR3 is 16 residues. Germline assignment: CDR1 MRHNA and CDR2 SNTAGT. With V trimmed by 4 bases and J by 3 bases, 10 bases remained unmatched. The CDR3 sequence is CASSGRDRVQSYEQYV. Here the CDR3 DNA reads TGTGCCAGCAGTGGCCGGGACAGGGTGCAGAGCTACGAGCAGTACGTC.

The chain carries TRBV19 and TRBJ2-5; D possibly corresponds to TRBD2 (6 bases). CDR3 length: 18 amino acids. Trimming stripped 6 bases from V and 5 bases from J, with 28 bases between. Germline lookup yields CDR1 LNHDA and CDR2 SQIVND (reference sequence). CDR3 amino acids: CASSHGETLGGVYETQYF. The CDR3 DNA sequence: TGTGCCAGTAGCCACGGGGAAACCCTCGGCGGGGTCTACGAGACCCAGTACTTC.

DNA of the CDR3: TGTGCCAGCAGCGTAGATATAGCGGCCTACAATGAGCAGTTCTTC. This codes for CASSVDIAAYNEQFF. V and J are TRBV9 and TRBJ2-1; the D gene is possibly TRBD2 (6 bases). The V and J ends lost 0 bases and 2 bases respectively, with 9 bases between them. The CDR3 has 15 residues. Germline lookup yields CDR1 SGDLS and CDR2 YYNGEE. The variable domain in full, with the rest retrieved from reference TRBV9 and TRBJ2-1, is DSGVTQTPKHLITATGQRVTLRCSPRSGDLSVYWYQQSLDQGLQFLIQYYNGEERAKGNILERFSAQQFPDLHSELNLSSLELGDSALYFCASSVDIAAYNEQFFGPGTRLTVL.

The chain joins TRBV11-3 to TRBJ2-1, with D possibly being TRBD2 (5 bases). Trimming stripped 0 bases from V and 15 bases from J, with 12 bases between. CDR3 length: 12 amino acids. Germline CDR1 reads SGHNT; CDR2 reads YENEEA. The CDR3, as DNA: TGTGCCAGCAGCTTAGAACTAGAGTATCTGTTCTTC. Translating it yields CASSLELEYLFF.

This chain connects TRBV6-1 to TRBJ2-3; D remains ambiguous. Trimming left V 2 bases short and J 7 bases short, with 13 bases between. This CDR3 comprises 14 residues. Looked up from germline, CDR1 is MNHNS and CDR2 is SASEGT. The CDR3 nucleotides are TGTGCCAGCAGTGAACTGCCCGCCCAGAATACGCAGTATTTT. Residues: CASSELPAQNTQYF.

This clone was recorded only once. The CDR3 DNA reads TGTGCCAGTAGTCTGGGGACAGGCTATCAGCCCCAGCATTTT. Translating it yields CASSLGTGYQPQHF. This sequence joins TRBV19 and TRBJ1-5, with 8 bases aligning to TRBD1. Germline lookup yields CDR1 LNHDA and CDR2 SQIVND (reference sequence). J gave up 5 bases and V 5 bases, and 5 bases lay outside the gene matches. CDR3 length: 14 residues.

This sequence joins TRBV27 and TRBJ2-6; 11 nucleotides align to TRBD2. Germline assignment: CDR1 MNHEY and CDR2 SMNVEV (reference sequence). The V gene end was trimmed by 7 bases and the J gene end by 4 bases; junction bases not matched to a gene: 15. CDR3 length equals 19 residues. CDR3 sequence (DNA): TGTGCCAGCACCGTTTTACTAGCGGGAGTCCTGTGGGGGGCCAACGTCCTGACTTTC. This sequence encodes CASTVLLAGVLWGANVLTF.

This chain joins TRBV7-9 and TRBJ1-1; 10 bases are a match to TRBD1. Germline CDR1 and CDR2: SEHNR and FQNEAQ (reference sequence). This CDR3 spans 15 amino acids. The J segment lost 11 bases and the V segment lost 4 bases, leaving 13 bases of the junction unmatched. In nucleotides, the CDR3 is TGTGCCAGCAGCTCCGGGTTGGGGACAGGGGCTTTTGCTTTCTTT. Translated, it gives CASSSGLGTGAFAFF.

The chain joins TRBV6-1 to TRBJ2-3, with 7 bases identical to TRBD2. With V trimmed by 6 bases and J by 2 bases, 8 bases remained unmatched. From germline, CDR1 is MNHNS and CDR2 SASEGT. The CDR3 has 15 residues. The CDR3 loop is CASRPGRYNTDTQYF. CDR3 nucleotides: TGTGCCAGCAGACCCGGGAGGTACAACACAGATACGCAGTATTTT.

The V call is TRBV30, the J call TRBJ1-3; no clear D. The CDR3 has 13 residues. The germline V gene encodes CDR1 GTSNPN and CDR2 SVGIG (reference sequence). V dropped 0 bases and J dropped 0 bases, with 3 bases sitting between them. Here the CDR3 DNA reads TGTGCCTGGAGTGTGGCCTCTGGAAACACCATATATTTT. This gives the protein CAWSVASGNTIYF.

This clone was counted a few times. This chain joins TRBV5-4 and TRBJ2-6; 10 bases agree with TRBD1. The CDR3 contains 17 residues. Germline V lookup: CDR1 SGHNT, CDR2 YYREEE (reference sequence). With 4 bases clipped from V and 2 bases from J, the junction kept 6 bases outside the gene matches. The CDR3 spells CASSTGQGIPGANVLTF. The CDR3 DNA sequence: TGTGCCAGCAGCACGGGACAGGGGATACCTGGGGCCAACGTCCTGACTTTC. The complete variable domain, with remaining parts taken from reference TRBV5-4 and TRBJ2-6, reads ETGVTQSPTHLIKTRGQQVTLRCSSQSGHNTVSWYQQALGQGPQFIFQYYREEENGRGNFPPRFSGLQFPNYSSELNVNALELDDSALYLCASSTGQGIPGANVLTFGAGSRLTVL.

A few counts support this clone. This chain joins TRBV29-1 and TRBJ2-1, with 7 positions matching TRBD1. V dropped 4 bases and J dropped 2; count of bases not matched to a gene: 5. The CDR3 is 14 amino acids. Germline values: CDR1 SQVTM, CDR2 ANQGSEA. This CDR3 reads CSVAQGVTYNEQFF. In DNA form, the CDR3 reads TGCAGCGTTGCCCAGGGGGTTACCTACAATGAGCAGTTCTTC.

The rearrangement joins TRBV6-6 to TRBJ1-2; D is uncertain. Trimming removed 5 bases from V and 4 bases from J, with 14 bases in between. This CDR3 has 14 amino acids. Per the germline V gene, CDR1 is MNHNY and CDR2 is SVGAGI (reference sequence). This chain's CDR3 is CASSDPGSTYGYTF. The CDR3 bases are TGTGCCAGCAGTGACCCCGGGTCAACCTATGGCTACACCTTC.

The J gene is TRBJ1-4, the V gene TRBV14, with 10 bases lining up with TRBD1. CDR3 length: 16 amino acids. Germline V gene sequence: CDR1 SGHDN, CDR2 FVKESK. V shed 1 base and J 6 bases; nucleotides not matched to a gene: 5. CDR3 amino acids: CASSQGTTGGYEKLFF. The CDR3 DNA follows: TGTGCCAGCAGCCAAGGCACGACAGGGGGCTATGAAAAACTGTTTTTT.

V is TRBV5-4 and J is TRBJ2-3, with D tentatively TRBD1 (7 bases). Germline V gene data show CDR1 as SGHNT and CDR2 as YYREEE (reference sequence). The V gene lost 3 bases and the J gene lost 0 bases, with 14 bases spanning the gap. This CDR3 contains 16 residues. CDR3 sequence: CASSSSPGGSTDTQYF. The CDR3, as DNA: TGTGCCAGCAGCTCGAGCCCAGGGGGGAGCACAGATACGCAGTATTTT.

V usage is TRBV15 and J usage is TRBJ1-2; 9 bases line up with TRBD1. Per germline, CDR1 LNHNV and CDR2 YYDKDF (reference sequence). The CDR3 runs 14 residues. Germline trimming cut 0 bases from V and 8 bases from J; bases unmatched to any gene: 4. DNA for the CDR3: TGTGCCACCAGCAGAGAAGGACAGGGGCGAGGCTACACCTTC. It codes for CATSREGQGRGYTF.

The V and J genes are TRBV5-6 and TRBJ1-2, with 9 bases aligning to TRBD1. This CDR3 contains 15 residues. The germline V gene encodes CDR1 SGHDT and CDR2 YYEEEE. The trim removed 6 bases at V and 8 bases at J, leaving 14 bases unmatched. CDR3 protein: CASNPLTGGLTGYTF. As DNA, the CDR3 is TGTGCCAGCAACCCCCTCACAGGGGGCTTAACGGGCTACACCTTC.

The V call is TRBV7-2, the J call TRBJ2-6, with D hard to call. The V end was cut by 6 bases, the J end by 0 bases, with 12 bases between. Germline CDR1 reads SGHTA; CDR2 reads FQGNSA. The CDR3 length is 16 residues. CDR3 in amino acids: CASSLYFSSGANVLTF. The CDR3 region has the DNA TGTGCCAGCAGTTTATATTTCTCCTCTGGGGCCAACGTCCTGACTTTC.

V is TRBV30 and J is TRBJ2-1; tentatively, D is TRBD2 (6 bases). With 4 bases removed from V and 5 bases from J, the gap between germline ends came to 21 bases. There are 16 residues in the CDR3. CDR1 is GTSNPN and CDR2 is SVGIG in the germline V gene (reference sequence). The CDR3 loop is CAWNRGRPLSDNEQFF. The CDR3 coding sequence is TGTGCCTGGAACCGAGGGAGGCCCCTTTCTGACAATGAGCAGTTCTTC.

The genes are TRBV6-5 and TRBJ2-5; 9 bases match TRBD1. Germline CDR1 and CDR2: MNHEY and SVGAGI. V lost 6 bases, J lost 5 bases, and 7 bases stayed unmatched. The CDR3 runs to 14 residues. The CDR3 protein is CASSLDRGVETQYF. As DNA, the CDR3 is TGTGCCAGCAGCCTCGACAGGGGGGTGGAGACCCAGTACTTC.

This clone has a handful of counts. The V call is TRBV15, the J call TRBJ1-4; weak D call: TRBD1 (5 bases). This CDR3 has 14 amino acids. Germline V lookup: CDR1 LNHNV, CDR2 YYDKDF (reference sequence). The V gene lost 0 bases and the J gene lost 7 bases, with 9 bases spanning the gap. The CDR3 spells CATSREGEGEKLFF. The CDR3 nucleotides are TGTGCCACCAGCAGAGAGGGGGAGGGTGAAAAACTGTTTTTT.

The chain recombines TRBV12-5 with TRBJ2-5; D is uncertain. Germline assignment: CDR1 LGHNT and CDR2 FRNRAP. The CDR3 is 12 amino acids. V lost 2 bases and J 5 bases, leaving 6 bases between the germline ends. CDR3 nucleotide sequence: TGTGCTAGTGGTTTGTCTTATGAGACCCAGTACTTC. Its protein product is CASGLSYETQYF.

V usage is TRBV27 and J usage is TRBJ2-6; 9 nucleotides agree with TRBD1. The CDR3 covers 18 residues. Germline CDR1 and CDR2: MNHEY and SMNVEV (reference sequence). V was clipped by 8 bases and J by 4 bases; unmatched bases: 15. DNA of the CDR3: TGTGCCAGCTCCGGGGGGACAGGGAGGGGGTCCGGGGCCAACGTCCTGACTTTC. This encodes CASSGGTGRGSGANVLTF.